This is a list of T cell receptor beta chains from one sample in a study of blood T cell repertoires in COVID-19. Profiled with immunoSEQ multiplex PCR; TCRdb holds only in-frame clones, not every one. Among 200,000 to 250,000 clones listed, approximately 90% were seen once. Sequencing was carried out using PBMCs or T cells enriched from blood (not recorded which). These receptors were collected from a woman aged 25 to 39 who had recovered from COVID-19. CDR3s include the opening cysteine and the closing phenylalanine or tryptophan. The D gene is left open where the match is weak. Clone size is stated in some rows and not others, as once, few, many or a class when expanded.

cdr3_aa cdr3_nt j_call clone_size cdr3_length d_call v_call
CASSLVSWVTARPYEQYF TGTGCCAGCAGCTTAGTGTCTTGGGTGACAGCGAGGCCTTACGAGCAGTACTTC TRBJ2-7 - 18 - TRBV7-2
CASSQDVAGYYGYTF TGTGCCAGCAGCCAAGACGTTGCGGGCTACTATGGCTACACCTTC TRBJ1-2 - 15 - TRBV3-1/TRBV3-2
CASNHGGAYEQYF TGTGCCAGCAACCACGGAGGAGCTTACGAGCAGTACTTC TRBJ2-7 - 13 - TRBV6-5
CASSLTRGMRDTQYF TGTGCCAGCAGCTTAACTAGGGGGATGCGGGATACGCAGTATTTT TRBJ2-3 - 15 - TRBV7-3
CASSQYWDISEQYF TGTGCCAGCAGCCAATATTGGGACATATCCGAGCAGTACTTC TRBJ2-7 - 14 - TRBV6-5
CASSRTGRGNYGYTF TGTGCCAGCAGCAGAACGGGACGGGGGAACTATGGCTACACCTTC TRBJ1-2 few 15 - TRBV7-8
CASRWGGDSNQPQHF TGTGCCTCACGGTGGGGGGGAGATAGCAATCAGCCCCAGCATTTT TRBJ1-5 - 15 - TRBV10-3
CAIAVAGVYEQFF TGTGCCATCGCTGTAGCGGGTGTCTATGAGCAGTTCTTC TRBJ2-1 - 13 TRBD2 TRBV10-3
CASSLPPLETQYF TGTGCCAGCAGCTTACCCCCCCTAGAGACCCAGTACTTC TRBJ2-5 - 13 - TRBV7-3
CASTTGWANYGYTF TGTGCCAGCACGACAGGGTGGGCTAACTATGGCTACACCTTC TRBJ1-2 - 14 TRBD1 TRBV6-5
CASTLRDSSNTEAFF TGTGCCAGCACCTTACGGGACAGTTCGAACACTGAAGCTTTCTTT TRBJ1-1 - 15 TRBD1 TRBV6-6
CASSAGLGVGETQYF TGTGCCAGCAGCGCCGGACTAGGGGTGGGGGAGACCCAGTACTTC TRBJ2-5 - 15 TRBD2 TRBV7-2
CASSPGGQVYSSPLHF TGTGCCAGCTCACCAGGCGGACAGGTTTACAGTTCACCCCTCCACTTT TRBJ1-6 - 16 TRBD1 TRBV18
CASGSPGIQETQYF TGTGCCAGCGGAAGTCCAGGGATCCAAGAGACCCAGTACTTC TRBJ2-5 - 14 - TRBV19
CASRQSSYNEQFF TGTGCCAGCAGACAGTCTTCCTACAATGAGCAGTTCTTC TRBJ2-1 few 13 - TRBV12-3/TRBV12-4
CASSVWGQAGANVLTF TGTGCCAGCAGTGTTTGGGGGCAGGCTGGGGCCAACGTCCTGACTTTC TRBJ2-6 few 16 - TRBV25-1
CASRHPANYGYTF TGTGCCAGCAGACATCCAGCGAACTATGGCTACACCTTC TRBJ1-2 - 13 - TRBV6-5
CASSLAGTADQDEQFF TGTGCTAGCAGCTTAGCCGGGACAGCCGATCAGGATGAGCAGTTCTTC TRBJ2-1 - 16 TRBD1 TRBV7-7
CAAGTPNEKLFF TGTGCCGCCGGGACTCCTAATGAAAAACTGTTTTTT TRBJ1-4 - 12 - TRBV10-3
CATSRDTGRGLPYGYTF TGTGCCACCAGCAGAGATACGGGGCGGGGCCTACCCTATGGCTACACCTTC TRBJ1-2 once 17 - TRBV15
CASGTGSSYQPQHF TGTGCCAGCGGGACAGGCAGTTCATATCAGCCCCAGCATTTT TRBJ1-5 - 14 TRBD1 TRBV6-5
CASSSEGQGLEGYTF TGCGCCAGCAGCTCGGAGGGACAGGGGCTGGAGGGCTACACCTTC TRBJ1-2 - 15 TRBD1 TRBV5-1
CASSPGHGKAFF TGTGCCAGCAGTCCTGGACACGGTAAAGCTTTCTTT TRBJ1-1 - 12 - TRBV12-3/TRBV12-4
CASSQDNPGGYGYTF TGCGCCAGCAGCCAAGATAACCCCGGCGGCTATGGCTACACCTTC TRBJ1-2 - 15 - TRBV4-1
CASSHPGTVSEAFF TGTGCCAGCAGCCATCCGGGGACAGTTTCTGAAGCTTTCTTT TRBJ1-1 - 14 TRBD1 TRBV4-2
CASSYRVTYEQYF TGTGCCAGCAGCTACAGGGTAACCTACGAGCAGTACTTC TRBJ2-7 - 13 - TRBV7-2
CASSLLLAGGDNEQFF TGTGCCAGCAGCTTGCTCCTAGCGGGGGGAGACAATGAGCAGTTCTTC TRBJ2-1 many 16 TRBD2 TRBV7-7
CASSVVVGELFF TGTGCCAGCAGCGTAGTAGTCGGGGAGCTGTTTTTT TRBJ2-2 - 12 - TRBV9
CAISEGQASANYGYTF TGTGCCATCAGTGAGGGACAGGCTTCTGCTAACTATGGCTACACCTTC TRBJ1-2 - 16 TRBD1 TRBV10-3
CASSLGAGYGYTF TGTGCCAGCAGCTTGGGGGCAGGGTATGGCTACACCTTC TRBJ1-2 - 13 - TRBV5-4
CASSVTGEVNQPQHF TGTGCCAGCAGCGTGACAGGGGAAGTTAATCAGCCCCAGCATTTT TRBJ1-5 - 15 TRBD1 TRBV9
CASSFDPRDRGFEQYF TGTGCCAGCAGTTTTGACCCGCGGGACAGGGGGTTCGAGCAGTACTTC TRBJ2-7 - 16 TRBD1 TRBV7-2
CASSQDSNRGRGYTF TGTGCCAGCAGCCAAGATTCTAACAGGGGGCGAGGCTACACCTTC TRBJ1-2 - 15 TRBD1 TRBV4-2
CASSPHPQGTQPQHF TGTGCCAGCAGCCCTCACCCCCAGGGAACCCAGCCCCAGCATTTT TRBJ1-5 - 15 - TRBV7-2
CASSKDREGDQPQHF TGTGCCAGTAGCAAAGACAGGGAAGGTGATCAGCCCCAGCATTTT TRBJ1-5 - 15 TRBD1 TRBV19
CASSPGLADTGELFF TGTGCCAGCAGCCCCGGGTTAGCAGACACCGGGGAGCTGTTTTTT TRBJ2-2 once 15 - TRBV7-3
CASSFGQGSSEAFF TGTGCCAGCAGCTTCGGACAGGGCTCGTCTGAAGCTTTCTTT TRBJ1-1 - 14 TRBD1 TRBV7-8
CASSLDGRQINQPQHF TGTGCCAGCAGCTTGGACGGCAGACAGATCAATCAGCCCCAGCATTTT TRBJ1-5 once 16 - TRBV5-5
CASKPRGFEQYF TGTGCCAGCAAGCCTCGGGGGTTCGAGCAGTACTTC TRBJ2-7 - 12 - TRBV6-5
CASSLGVWRASRYTGELFF TGCGCCAGCAGCTTGGGCGTTTGGCGGGCTAGCAGGTACACCGGGGAGCTGTTTTTT TRBJ2-2 - 19 - TRBV5-1
CATTRDRAYEQYF TGTGCCACCACCCGGGACAGGGCCTACGAGCAGTACTTC TRBJ2-7 - 13 TRBD1 TRBV2
CASSVRGAETQYF TGTGCCAGCAGCGTTCGCGGGGCTGAGACCCAGTACTTC TRBJ2-5 few 13 - TRBV9
CASSTTRTSPNTGELFF TGTGCCAGCAGCACCACCCGGACTAGCCCGAACACCGGGGAGCTGTTTTTT TRBJ2-2 - 17 TRBD2 TRBV9
CASSLGPRGTEAFF TGTGCCAGCAGCTTAGGCCCCCGGGGTACTGAAGCTTTCTTT TRBJ1-1 - 14 - TRBV7-2
CAGGTRKTQYF TGTGCCGGGGGGACTAGGAAGACCCAGTACTTC TRBJ2-5 once 11 TRBD2 TRBV28
CASSQDLSYEQYF TGCGCCAGCAGCCAAGATCTTAGCTACGAGCAGTACTTC TRBJ2-7 - 13 - TRBV4-1
CASNKLGTSGADTQYF TGTGCCAGTAATAAACTGGGTACTAGCGGCGCAGATACGCAGTATTTT TRBJ2-3 - 16 TRBD2 TRBV19
CASSVAGGAGNTIYF TGTGCCAGCAGCGTAGCTGGGGGCGCTGGAAACACCATATATTTT TRBJ1-3 - 15 - TRBV9
CASSTYRTGSPQETQYF TGCGCCAGCAGCACCTACAGGACAGGTTCCCCCCAAGAGACCCAGTACTTC TRBJ2-5 once 17 TRBD1 TRBV5-1
CASSFLRQGPGELFF TGTGCCAGCAGTTTCCTACGACAGGGTCCCGGGGAGCTGTTTTTT TRBJ2-2 - 15 TRBD1 TRBV7-9
CASRPTTTGGNQPQHF TGTGCCAGTAGACCCACTACGACAGGGGGGAATCAGCCCCAGCATTTT TRBJ1-5 - 16 TRBD1 TRBV19
CASSPANRGGTLLSTDTQYF TGTGCCAGCAGCCCGGCCAATCGCGGGGGGACACTCCTTAGCACAGATACGCAGTATTTT TRBJ2-3 - 20 TRBD2 TRBV7-8